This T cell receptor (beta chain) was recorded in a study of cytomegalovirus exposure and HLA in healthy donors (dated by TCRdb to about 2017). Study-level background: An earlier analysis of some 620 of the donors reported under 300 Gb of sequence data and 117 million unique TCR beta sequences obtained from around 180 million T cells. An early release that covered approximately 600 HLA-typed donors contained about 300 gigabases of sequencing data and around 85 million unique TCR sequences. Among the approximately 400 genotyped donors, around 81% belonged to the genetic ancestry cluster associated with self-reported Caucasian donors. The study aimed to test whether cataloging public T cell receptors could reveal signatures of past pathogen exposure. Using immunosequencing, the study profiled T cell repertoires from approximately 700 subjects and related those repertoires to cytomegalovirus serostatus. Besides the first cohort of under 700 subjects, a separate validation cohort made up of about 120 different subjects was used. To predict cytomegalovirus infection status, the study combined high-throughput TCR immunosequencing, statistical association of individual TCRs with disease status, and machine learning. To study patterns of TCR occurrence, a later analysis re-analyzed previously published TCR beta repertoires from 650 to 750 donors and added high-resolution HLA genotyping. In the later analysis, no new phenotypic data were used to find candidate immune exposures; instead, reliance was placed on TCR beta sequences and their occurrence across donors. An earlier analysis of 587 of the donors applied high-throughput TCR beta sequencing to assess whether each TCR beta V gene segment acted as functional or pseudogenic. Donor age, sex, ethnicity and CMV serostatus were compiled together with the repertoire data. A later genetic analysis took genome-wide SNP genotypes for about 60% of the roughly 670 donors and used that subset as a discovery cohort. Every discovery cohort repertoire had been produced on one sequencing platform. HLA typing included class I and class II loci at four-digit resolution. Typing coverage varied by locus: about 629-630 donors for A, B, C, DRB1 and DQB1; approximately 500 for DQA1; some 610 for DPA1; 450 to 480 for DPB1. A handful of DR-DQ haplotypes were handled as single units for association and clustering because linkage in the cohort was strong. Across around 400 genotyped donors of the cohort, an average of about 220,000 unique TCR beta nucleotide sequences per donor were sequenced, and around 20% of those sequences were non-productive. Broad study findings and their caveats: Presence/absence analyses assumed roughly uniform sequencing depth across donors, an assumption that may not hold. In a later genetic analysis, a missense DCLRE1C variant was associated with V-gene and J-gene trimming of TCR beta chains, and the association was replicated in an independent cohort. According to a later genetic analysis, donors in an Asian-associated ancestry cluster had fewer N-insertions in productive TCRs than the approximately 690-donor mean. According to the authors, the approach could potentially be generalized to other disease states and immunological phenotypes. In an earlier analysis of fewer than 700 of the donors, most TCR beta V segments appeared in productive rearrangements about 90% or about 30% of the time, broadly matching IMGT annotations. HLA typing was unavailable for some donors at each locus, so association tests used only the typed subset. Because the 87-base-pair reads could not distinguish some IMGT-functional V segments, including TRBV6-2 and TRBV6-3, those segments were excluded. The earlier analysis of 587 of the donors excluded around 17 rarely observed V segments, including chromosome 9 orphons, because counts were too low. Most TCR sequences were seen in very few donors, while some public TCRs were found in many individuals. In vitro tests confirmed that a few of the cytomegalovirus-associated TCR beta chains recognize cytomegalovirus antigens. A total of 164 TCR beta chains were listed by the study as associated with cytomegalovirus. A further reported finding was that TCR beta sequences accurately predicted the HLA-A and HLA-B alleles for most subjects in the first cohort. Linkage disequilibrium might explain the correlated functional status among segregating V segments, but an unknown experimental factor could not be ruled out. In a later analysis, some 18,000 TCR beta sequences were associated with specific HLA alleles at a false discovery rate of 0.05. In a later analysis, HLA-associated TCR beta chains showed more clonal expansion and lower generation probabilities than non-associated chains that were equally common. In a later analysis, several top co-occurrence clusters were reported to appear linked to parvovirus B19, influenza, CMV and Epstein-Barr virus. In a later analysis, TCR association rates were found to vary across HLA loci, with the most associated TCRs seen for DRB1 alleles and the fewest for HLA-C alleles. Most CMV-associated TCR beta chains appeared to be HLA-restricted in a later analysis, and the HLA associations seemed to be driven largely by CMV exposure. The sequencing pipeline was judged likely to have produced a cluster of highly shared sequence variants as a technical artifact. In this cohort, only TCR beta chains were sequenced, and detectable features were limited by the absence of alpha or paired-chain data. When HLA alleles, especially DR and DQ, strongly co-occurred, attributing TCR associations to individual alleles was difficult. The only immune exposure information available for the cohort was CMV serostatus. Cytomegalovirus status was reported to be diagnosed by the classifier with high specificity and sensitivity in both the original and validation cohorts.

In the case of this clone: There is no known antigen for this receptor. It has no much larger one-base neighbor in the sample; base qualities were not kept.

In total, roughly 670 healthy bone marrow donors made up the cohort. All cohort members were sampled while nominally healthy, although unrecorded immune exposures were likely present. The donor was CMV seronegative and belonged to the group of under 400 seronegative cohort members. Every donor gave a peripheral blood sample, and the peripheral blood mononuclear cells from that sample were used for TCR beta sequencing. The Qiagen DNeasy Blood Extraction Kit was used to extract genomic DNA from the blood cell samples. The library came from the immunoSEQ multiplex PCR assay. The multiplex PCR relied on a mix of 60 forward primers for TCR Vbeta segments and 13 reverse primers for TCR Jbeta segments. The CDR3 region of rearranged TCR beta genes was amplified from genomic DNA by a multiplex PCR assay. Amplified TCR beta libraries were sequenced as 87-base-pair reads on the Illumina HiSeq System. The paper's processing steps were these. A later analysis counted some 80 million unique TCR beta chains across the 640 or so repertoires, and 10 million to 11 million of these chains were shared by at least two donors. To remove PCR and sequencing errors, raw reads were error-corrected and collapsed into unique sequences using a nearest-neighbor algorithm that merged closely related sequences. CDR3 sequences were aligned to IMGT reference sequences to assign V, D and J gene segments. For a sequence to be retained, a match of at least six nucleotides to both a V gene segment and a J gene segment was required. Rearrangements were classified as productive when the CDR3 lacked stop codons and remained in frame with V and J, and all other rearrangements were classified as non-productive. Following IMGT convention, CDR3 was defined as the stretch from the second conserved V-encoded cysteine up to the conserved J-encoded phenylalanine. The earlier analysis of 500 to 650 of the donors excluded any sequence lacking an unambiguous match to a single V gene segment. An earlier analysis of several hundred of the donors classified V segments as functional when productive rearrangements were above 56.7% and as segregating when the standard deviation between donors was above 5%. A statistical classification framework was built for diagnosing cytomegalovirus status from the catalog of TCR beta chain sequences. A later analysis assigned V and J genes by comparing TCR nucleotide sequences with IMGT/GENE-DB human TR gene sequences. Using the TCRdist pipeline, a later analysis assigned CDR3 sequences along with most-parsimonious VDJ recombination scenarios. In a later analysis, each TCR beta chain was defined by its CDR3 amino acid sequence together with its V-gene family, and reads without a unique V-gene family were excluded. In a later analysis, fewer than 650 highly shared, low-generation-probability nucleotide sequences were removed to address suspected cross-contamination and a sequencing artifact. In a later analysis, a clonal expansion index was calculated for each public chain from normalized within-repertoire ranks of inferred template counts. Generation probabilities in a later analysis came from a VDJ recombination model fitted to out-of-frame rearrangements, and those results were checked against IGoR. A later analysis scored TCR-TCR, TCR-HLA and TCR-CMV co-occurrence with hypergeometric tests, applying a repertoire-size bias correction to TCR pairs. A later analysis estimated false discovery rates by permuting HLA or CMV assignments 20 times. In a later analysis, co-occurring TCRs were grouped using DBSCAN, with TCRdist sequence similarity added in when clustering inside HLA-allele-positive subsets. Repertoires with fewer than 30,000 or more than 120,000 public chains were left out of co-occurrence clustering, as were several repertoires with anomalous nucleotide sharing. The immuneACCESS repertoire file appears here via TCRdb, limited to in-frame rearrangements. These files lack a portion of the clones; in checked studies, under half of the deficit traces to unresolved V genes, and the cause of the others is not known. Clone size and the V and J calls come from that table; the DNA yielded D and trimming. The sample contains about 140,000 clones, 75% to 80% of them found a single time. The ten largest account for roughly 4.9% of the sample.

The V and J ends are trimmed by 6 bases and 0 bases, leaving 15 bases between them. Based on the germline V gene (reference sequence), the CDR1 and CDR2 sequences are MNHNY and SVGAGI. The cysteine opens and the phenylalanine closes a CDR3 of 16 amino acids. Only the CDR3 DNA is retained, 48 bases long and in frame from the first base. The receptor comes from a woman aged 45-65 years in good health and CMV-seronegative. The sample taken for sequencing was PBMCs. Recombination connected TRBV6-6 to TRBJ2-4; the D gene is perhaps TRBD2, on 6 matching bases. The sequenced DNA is TGTGCCAGCAGAAACCCGTCGGGGGTAGCCAAAAACATTCAGTACTTC. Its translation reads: CASRNPSGVAKNIQYF.